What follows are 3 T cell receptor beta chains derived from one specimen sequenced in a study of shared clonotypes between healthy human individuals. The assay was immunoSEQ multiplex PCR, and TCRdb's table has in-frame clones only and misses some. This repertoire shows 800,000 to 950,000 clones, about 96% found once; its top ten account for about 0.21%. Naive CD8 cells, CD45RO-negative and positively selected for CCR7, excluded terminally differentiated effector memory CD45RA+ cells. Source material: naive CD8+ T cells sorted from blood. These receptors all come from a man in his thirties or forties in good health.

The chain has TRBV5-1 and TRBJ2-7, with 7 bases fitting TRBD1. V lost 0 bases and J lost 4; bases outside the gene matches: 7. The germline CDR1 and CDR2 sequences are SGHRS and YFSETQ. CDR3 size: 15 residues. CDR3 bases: TGCGCCAGCAGCTTGGCAGGGACAGAGCCTTACGAGCAGTACTTC. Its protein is CASSLAGTEPYEQYF.

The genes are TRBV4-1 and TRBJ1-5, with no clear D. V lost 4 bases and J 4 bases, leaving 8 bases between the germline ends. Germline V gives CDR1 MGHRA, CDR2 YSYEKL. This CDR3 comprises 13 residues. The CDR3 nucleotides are TGCGCCAGCAGCCCCGGACCGAATCAGCCCCAGCATTTT. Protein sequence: CASSPGPNQPQHF.

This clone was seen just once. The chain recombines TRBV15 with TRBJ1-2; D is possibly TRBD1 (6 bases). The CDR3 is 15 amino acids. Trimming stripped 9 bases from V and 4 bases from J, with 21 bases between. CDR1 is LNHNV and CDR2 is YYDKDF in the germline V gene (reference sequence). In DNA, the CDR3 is TGTGCCACGAGCCTTGACAGGAATCCACTCTATGGCTACACCTTC. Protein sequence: CATSLDRNPLYGYTF.